These T cell receptor beta chains were read from a single sample in a study of shared clonotypes between healthy human individuals. Profiling relied on immunoSEQ multiplex PCR, and the TCRdb table lists in-frame clones only, not all of them. The table lists roughly 2,000,000 clones, 80% to 95% of them singletons. Sequenced: naive CD8+ T cells from PBMCs. The receptors were gathered from a man aged 18 to 29 in good health. Some clones in this sample may be carry-over from other donors' samples. Each CDR3 is given with its conserved first and last residue. Each record gives: CDR3 protein, CDR3 DNA, D gene, V gene, J gene, clone size. D genes are given only for firm matches. The size entry is marked missing in some rows and otherwise reads once, few, many or a size class.

CDR3: CASSPTEETYEQYF; DNA: TGTGCCAGCAGCCCGACAGAGGAAACCTACGAGCAGTACTTC; D: .; V: TRBV5-4; J: TRBJ2-7; size: .
CDR3: CASSQGLISGFTYNEQFF; DNA: TGTGCCAGCAGCCAAGGCTTAATTAGCGGGTTCACCTACAATGAGCAGTTCTTC; D: TRBD2; V: TRBV4-2; J: TRBJ2-1; size: .
CDR3: CASSGHNEQFF; DNA: TGTGCCAGCAGTGGTCACAATGAGCAGTTCTTC; D: .; V: TRBV25-1; J: TRBJ2-1; size: once
CDR3: CASRRGTGLYNEQFF; DNA: TGTGCCAGCAGACGAGGGACAGGGCTTTACAATGAGCAGTTCTTC; D: TRBD1; V: TRBV6-5; J: TRBJ2-1; size: once
CDR3: CASSSRGRPYEQYF; DNA: TGTGCCAGCAGCTCTAGAGGGCGGCCCTACGAGCAGTACTTC; D: .; V: TRBV7-6; J: TRBJ2-7; size: .
CDR3: CASSPAGQGSNQPQHF; DNA: TGTGCCAGCAGCCCCGCCGGACAGGGGAGCAATCAGCCCCAGCATTTT; D: TRBD1; V: TRBV7-9; J: TRBJ1-5; size: .
CDR3: CAISEWKSEKLFF; DNA: TGTGCCATCAGTGAGTGGAAGAGTGAAAAACTGTTTTTT; D: .; V: TRBV10-3; J: TRBJ1-4; size: few
CDR3: CASSSQTGRPPYEQYF; DNA: TGTGCCAGCAGTTCTCAAACTGGGCGCCCTCCCTACGAGCAGTACTTC; D: .; V: TRBV28; J: TRBJ2-7; size: .
CDR3: CASSFRGMNTEAFF; DNA: TGCGCCAGCAGCTTTAGGGGAATGAACACTGAAGCTTTCTTT; D: .; V: TRBV5-1; J: TRBJ1-1; size: .
CDR3: CATSREGAKRNEQFF; DNA: TGTGCCACCAGCAGAGAAGGTGCCAAGAGGAATGAGCAGTTCTTC; D: .; V: TRBV15; J: TRBJ2-1; size: .
CDR3: CASSIDRPRYEQYF; DNA: TGTGCCAGTAGTATAGACAGGCCCCGCTACGAGCAGTACTTC; D: .; V: TRBV19; J: TRBJ2-7; size: .
CDR3: CASSGDWSSYNEQFF; DNA: TGTGCCAGCAGTGGGGACTGGAGCTCCTACAATGAGCAGTTCTTC; D: .; V: TRBV25-1; J: TRBJ2-1; size: .
CDR3: CASSYPRGREQYF; DNA: TGTGCCAGCAGTTACCCAAGGGGGCGCGAGCAGTACTTC; D: TRBD1; V: TRBV6-6; J: TRBJ2-7; size: .
CDR3: CASSPRASGSSEQYF; DNA: TGTGCCAGCAGCCCCCGAGCGAGCGGGAGCAGCGAGCAGTACTTC; D: TRBD2; V: TRBV4-2; J: TRBJ2-7; size: .
CDR3: CASSLRVYQETQYF; DNA: TGTGCCAGCAGCCTTCGGGTGTACCAAGAGACCCAGTACTTC; D: .; V: TRBV28; J: TRBJ2-5; size: .
CDR3: CASSSGVLAGPVPYEQYF; DNA: TGTGCCAGCAGTTCAGGGGTGTTAGCGGGGCCGGTCCCCTACGAGCAGTACTTC; D: TRBD2; V: TRBV28; J: TRBJ2-7; size: .
CDR3: CATSSSDRDIDGYTF; DNA: TGTGCCACCAGCTCGTCGGACAGGGACATCGATGGCTACACCTTC; D: TRBD1; V: TRBV15; J: TRBJ1-2; size: .
CDR3: CASSPNPPGVSNQPQHF; DNA: TGTGCCAGCAGCCCGAACCCCCCAGGTGTTAGCAATCAGCCCCAGCATTTT; D: .; V: TRBV27; J: TRBJ1-5; size: .
CDR3: CASSTPGHEQYF; DNA: TGTGCCAGCAGCACCCCGGGTCACGAGCAGTACTTC; D: .; V: TRBV7-9; J: TRBJ2-7; size: .
CDR3: CASSMRVGEAGAPYEQYF; DNA: TGTGCCAGTAGTATGCGGGTGGGAGAAGCGGGAGCCCCCTACGAGCAGTACTTC; D: TRBD2; V: TRBV19; J: TRBJ2-7; size: .
CDR3: CASSHDRPEAF; DNA: TGTGCCAGCAGCCATGACAGGCCGGAAGCCTTC; D: .; V: TRBV28; J: TRBJ1-2; size: few
CDR3: CASSLSVASHNTGELFF; DNA: TGTGCCAGCAGTTTATCCGTGGCTAGCCATAACACCGGGGAGCTGTTTTTT; D: .; V: TRBV27; J: TRBJ2-2; size: .
CDR3: CASSPRTSGRAIQETQYF; DNA: TGTGCCAGCAGCCCCAGGACTAGCGGGAGGGCCATACAAGAGACCCAGTACTTC; D: TRBD2; V: TRBV11-2; J: TRBJ2-5; size: .
CDR3: CASSQEIGWNTEAFF; DNA: TGCGCCAGCAGCCAAGAGATTGGTTGGAACACTGAAGCTTTCTTT; D: .; V: TRBV4-1; J: TRBJ1-1; size: few
CDR3: CASSSSGFVNEQYF; DNA: TGTGCCAGCAGTTCTAGCGGGTTTGTTAACGAGCAGTACTTC; D: TRBD2; V: TRBV28; J: TRBJ2-7; size: .
CDR3: CAISESSGTSAFTDTQYF; DNA: TGTGCCATCAGTGAGTCGTCTGGTACTAGCGCATTCACAGATACGCAGTATTTT; D: TRBD2; V: TRBV10-3; J: TRBJ2-3; size: .
CDR3: CASSYSDSNQPQHF; DNA: TGTGCCAGCAGCTACTCAGATAGCAATCAGCCCCAGCATTTT; D: .; V: TRBV7-9; J: TRBJ1-5; size: .
CDR3: CASSLTETYEQYF; DNA: TGTGCCAGCAGCTTGACTGAAACCTACGAGCAGTACTTC; D: .; V: TRBV5-4; J: TRBJ2-7; size: .
CDR3: CASSLSQGRNTEAFF; DNA: TGTGCCAGCAGCTTATCTCAGGGAAGGAACACTGAAGCTTTCTTT; D: .; V: TRBV11-2; J: TRBJ1-1; size: .
CDR3: CASSQGTGLTAYEQYF; DNA: TGTGCCAGCAGCCAAGGGACCGGACTCACAGCCTACGAGCAGTACTTC; D: .; V: TRBV4-2; J: TRBJ2-7; size: .
CDR3: CASSVDSNNEQFF; DNA: TGTGCCAGCAGCGTAGACTCAAACAATGAGCAGTTCTTC; D: .; V: TRBV9; J: TRBJ2-1; size: .
CDR3: CASSLMGNGLGQPQHF; DNA: TGTGCCAGCAGTTTGATGGGGAACGGGTTAGGTCAGCCCCAGCATTTT; D: .; V: TRBV28; J: TRBJ1-5; size: .
CDR3: CASSEEGTAYEQYF; DNA: TGTGCCAGCAGCGAAGAAGGGACAGCCTACGAGCAGTACTTC; D: TRBD1; V: TRBV7-9; J: TRBJ2-7; size: once
CDR3: CASRDRTYEQYF; DNA: TGTGCCAGCAGGGACAGAACCTACGAGCAGTACTTC; D: .; V: TRBV28; J: TRBJ2-7; size: .
CDR3: CASLTGARGPYGYTF; DNA: TGTGCCAGCCTTACTGGGGCCAGGGGCCCATATGGCTACACCTTC; D: .; V: TRBV2; J: TRBJ1-2; size: .
CDR3: CASSKEGSNTEAFF; DNA: TGTGCCAGCAGCAAAGAGGGGTCCAACACTGAAGCTTTCTTT; D: .; V: TRBV21-1; J: TRBJ1-1; size: .
CDR3: CASSPLGTSAYEQYF; DNA: TGTGCCAGCAGCCCACTAGGAACCTCTGCCTACGAGCAGTACTTC; D: .; V: TRBV28; J: TRBJ2-7; size: .
CDR3: CASSWGGTASYEQYF; DNA: TGTGCCAGCAGCTGGGGCGGGACAGCTTCCTACGAGCAGTACTTC; D: .; V: TRBV11-2; J: TRBJ2-7; size: .
CDR3: CASSVALAGVGGEQFF; DNA: TGTGCCAGCAGCGTAGCTCTAGCGGGAGTTGGAGGTGAGCAGTTCTTC; D: TRBD2; V: TRBV9; J: TRBJ2-1; size: .
CDR3: CASSESGQREQETQYF; DNA: TGTGCCAGCAGTGAATCAGGGCAGCGCGAACAAGAGACCCAGTACTTC; D: .; V: TRBV25-1; J: TRBJ2-5; size: .
CDR3: CASTTPIFQGLYGTSGSYEQYF; DNA: TGCGCCAGCACAACCCCCATTTTCCAAGGGTTATATGGGACTAGCGGCTCCTACGAGCAGTACTTC; D: TRBD2; V: TRBV23-1; J: TRBJ2-7; size: .
CDR3: CASSRNRGWETQYF; DNA: TGCGCCAGCAGCCGAAACAGGGGGTGGGAGACCCAGTACTTC; D: TRBD1; V: TRBV4-3; J: TRBJ2-5; size: .
CDR3: CASSGLGSGANVLTF; DNA: TGTGCCAGCAGCGGGCTGGGCTCTGGGGCCAACGTCCTGACTTTC; D: .; V: TRBV9; J: TRBJ2-6; size: .
CDR3: CASTGRELYEQYF; DNA: TGTGCCAGCACAGGGAGAGAACTCTACGAGCAGTACTTC; D: .; V: TRBV2; J: TRBJ2-7; size: .
CDR3: CASSGAGSGYGLAYEQYF; DNA: TGTGCCAGCAGCGGGGCCGGCTCAGGGTACGGACTAGCCTACGAGCAGTACTTC; D: TRBD2; V: TRBV7-9; J: TRBJ2-7; size: .
CDR3: CASARDTQYF; DNA: TGTGCCAGCGCTCGGGATACGCAGTATTTT; D: .; V: TRBV19; J: TRBJ2-3; size: .
CDR3: CASSLGPRSYEQYF; DNA: TGTGCCAGCAGCCTAGGTCCAAGATCCTACGAGCAGTACTTC; D: .; V: TRBV27; J: TRBJ2-7; size: .
CDR3: CASSRGDRSEAFF; DNA: TGTGCCAGCAGTCGCGGGGACAGGAGTGAAGCTTTCTTT; D: TRBD1; V: TRBV27; J: TRBJ1-1; size: .
CDR3: CASSLWDRDGYTF; DNA: TGTGCCAGCAGCTTATGGGACAGGGATGGCTACACCTTC; D: TRBD1; V: TRBV11-2; J: TRBJ1-2; size: once
CDR3: CASLSLREQGYNYGYTF; DNA: TGTGCCAGCCTATCGCTCAGGGAGCAGGGATATAACTATGGCTACACCTTC; D: .; V: TRBV27; J: TRBJ1-2; size: .
CDR3: CASSPRRRNTDTQYF; DNA: TGTGCCAGCAGTCCCCGGCGGCGGAACACAGATACGCAGTATTTT; D: .; V: TRBV9; J: TRBJ2-3; size: .
CDR3: CASSQDRRSNTEAFF; DNA: TGCGCCAGCAGCCAAGACAGGCGTTCGAACACTGAAGCTTTCTTT; D: .; V: TRBV4-3; J: TRBJ1-1; size: once